This T cell receptor beta chain was recovered during a study of T cell responses to AZD1222 COVID-19 vaccine. Notes on the study in general: Most donors were white British, females outnumbered males, and clonal diversity was possibly underestimated. At 160-218 and 743-854, vaccine-associated CD4 TCRs were dominant, and they spanned spike.

The CDR3 is 15 residues long. V shed 5 bases and J shed 1 base, with 14 bases lying between them. Germline CDR1 and CDR2: MNHEY and SVGEGT. TCRdb's table, derived via immunoSEQ multiplex PCR, lists solely in-frame clones and lacks some. Of around 170,000 clones in the sample, about 93% were seen once. Turning to this clone: The antigen is undetermined.

Second-dose groups at about 4 or about 12 weeks were pooled. The origin of this receptor is an adult who received the AZD1222 COVID-19 vaccine. This chain joins TRBV6-2 or TRBV6-3 and TRBJ2-5; D possibly corresponds to TRBD2 (6 bases). Sequenced here: peripheral blood, sampled 28 days after the second AZD1222 dose. The CDR3, as DNA: TGTGCCAGCAGTGCGGGGACTGCCTTCCAAGAGACCCAGTACTTC. It is translated as CASSAGTAFQETQYF.